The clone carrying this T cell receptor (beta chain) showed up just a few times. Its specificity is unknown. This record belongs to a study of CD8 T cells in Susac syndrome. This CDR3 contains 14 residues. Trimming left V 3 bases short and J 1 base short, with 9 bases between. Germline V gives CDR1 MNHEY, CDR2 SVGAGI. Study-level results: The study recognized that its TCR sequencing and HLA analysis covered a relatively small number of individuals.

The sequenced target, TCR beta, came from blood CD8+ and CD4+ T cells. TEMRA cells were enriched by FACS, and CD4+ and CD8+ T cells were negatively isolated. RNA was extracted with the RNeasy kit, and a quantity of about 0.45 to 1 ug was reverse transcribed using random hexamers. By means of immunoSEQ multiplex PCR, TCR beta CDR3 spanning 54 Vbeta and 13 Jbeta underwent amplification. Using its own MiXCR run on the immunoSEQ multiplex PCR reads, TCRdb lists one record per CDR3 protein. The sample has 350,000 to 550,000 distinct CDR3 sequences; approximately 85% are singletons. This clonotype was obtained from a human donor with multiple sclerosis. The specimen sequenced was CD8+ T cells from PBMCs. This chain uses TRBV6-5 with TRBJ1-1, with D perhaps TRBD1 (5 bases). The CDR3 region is CASSYRGSNTEAFF. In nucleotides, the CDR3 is TGTGCCAGCAGTTATCGGGGGTCGAACACTGAAGCTTTCTTT.